This TCR beta chain derives from a study of T cells in Graves' hyperthyroidism and ophthalmopathy. Amplification of TCR beta CDR3 regions was performed using RNA transcripts as template. Primed by the HTBI set, a first-round RT-PCR was run on the TCR CDR3. TCRdb independently ran MiXCR on the multiplex PCR reads; one entry per CDR3 protein. The sample contains about 360,000 distinct CDR3 sequences, around 13% of which appear only once. This clonotype was seen a few times. Since a much larger clone is just one base distant, this may be a read error. Exclusion of a patient resulted from uncontrolled infection, other autoimmune disease, pregnancy or lactation. Clinical symptoms, serum thyroxine, TRAb, thyroid ultrasound and orbital computed tomography informed diagnoses. Around 9.9 ml of fresh peripheral blood supplied the PBMCs. The TCR was taken from a young woman with Graves' hyperthyroidism. The sequenced sample consisted of blood.

The chain's CDR3 is CASSVAGHNYGCTF. CDR3 nucleotides: TGTGCCAGCAGCGTAGCTGGACATAACTATGGCTGCACCTTC. This rearrangement joins TRBV9 to TRBJ1-2; possible D gene TRBD1, 5 bases. CDR1 SGDLS and CDR2 YYNGEE come from the germline V gene. This CDR3 has 14 residues.